Below, 9 T cell receptor beta chains from the same sample are listed, as sequenced in a study of blood T cells in healthy people across ages. Next came a second PCR, run for about 7 to 12 cycles, which used a sample-barcoded 5' primer along with a J-beta primer mix. TCRdb analysed the 5' RACE reads with MiXCR anew, one entry per CDR3 protein. The sample has around 1,500,000 distinct CDR3 sequences; 28% are singletons. Sequenced: blood. Source of these receptors: a woman in her twenties or thirties in good health.

This chain links TRBV28 with TRBJ2-3; tentative D call: TRBD1 (6 bases). CDR1 is MDHEN and CDR2 is SYDVKM in the germline V gene. The V and J ends lost 5 bases and 2 bases respectively, with 20 bases between them. The CDR3 contains 17 residues. DNA for the CDR3: TGTGCCAGCAGTCCCGAGGTGGAAGGGGACAACACAGATACGCAGTATTTT. Translated, it gives CASSPEVEGDNTDTQYF.

The chain is built from TRBV29-1 and TRBJ2-1; 12 nucleotides align to TRBD2. The ends lost 7 bases at V and 5 bases at J; junction bases unmatched: 9. CDR3 size: 15 residues. The germline V gene has CDR1 SQVTM and CDR2 ANQGSEA. CDR3 sequence reads: CSGTNLAGGNNEQFF. CDR3 nucleotide sequence: TGCAGCGGCACAAACCTAGCGGGAGGGAACAATGAGCAGTTCTTC.

The table lists this clonotype with a few counts. The J gene is TRBJ2-7, the V gene TRBV30; D may be TRBD2 (6 bases). The germline V gene encodes CDR1 GTSNPN and CDR2 SVGIG (reference sequence). The CDR3 length is 14 residues. Trimming removed 2 bases at V and 2 bases at J, with 13 bases between. The CDR3 region is CAWSSRREPYEQYF. The CDR3, as DNA: TGTGCCTGGAGTTCCCGGAGGGAGCCCTACGAGCAGTACTTC.

V gene TRBV6-2 or TRBV6-3 combines with J gene TRBJ1-1, with D maybe TRBD1 (6 bases). With 4 bases removed from V and 5 bases from J, the gap between germline ends came to 11 bases. CDR1 and CDR2 (germline): MNHEY, SVGEGT. The CDR3 covers 13 residues. CDR3 loop: CASSSSTGTEAFF. The CDR3 nucleotides are TGTGCCAGCAGTTCGTCAACAGGGACTGAAGCTTTCTTT.

With regard to this clonotype: A read error may explain this, as a much larger clone is one base away. The chain joins TRBV2 to TRBJ1-1; D is unclear. The CDR3 is 12 residues long. Germline V lookup: CDR1 SNHLY, CDR2 FYNNEI. Trimming cost V 3 bases and J 0 bases, with 2 bases left between them. Here the CDR3 reads CASSEVNTEAFF. The CDR3 DNA reads as TGTGCCAGCAGTGAGGTGAACACTGAAGCTTTCTTT. The full variable domain, rest sourced from reference TRBV2 and TRBJ1-1, is EPEVTQTPSHQVTQMGQEVILRCVPISNHLYFYWYRQILGQKVEFLVSFYNNEISEKSEIFDDQFSVERPDGSNFTLKIRSTKLEDSAMYFCASSEVNTEAFFGQGTRLTVV.

CDR3 sequence reads: CASSFRDRGRGQPQHF. CDR3 sequence (DNA): TGTGCCAGCAGCTTCCGGGACAGGGGGCGCGGTCAGCCCCAGCATTTT. The V gene is TRBV7-2, the J gene TRBJ1-5; TRBD1 matches at 12 bases. J was trimmed by 6 bases and V by 3 bases; bases with no gene match: 6. CDR3 length: 16 amino acids. The germline V gene has CDR1 SGHTA and CDR2 FQGNSA.

This clonotype was picked up a small number of times. This chain connects TRBV7-9 to TRBJ2-3; the D gene is possibly TRBD1 (5 bases). Trimming took off 6 bases at V and 2 bases at J, with 12 bases between the two ends. The CDR3 is made up of 14 amino acids. Germline CDR1 SEHNR, CDR2 FQNEAQ (reference sequence). DNA for the CDR3: TGTGCCAGCAGACTACGACAGCCCACAGATACGCAGTATTTT. Translation: CASRLRQPTDTQYF.

This clonotype was counted at least ten times. The chain employs TRBV6-1 and TRBJ2-7; tentative D call: TRBD1 (5 bases). Trimming stripped 5 bases from V and 9 bases from J, with 14 bases between. CDR3 length equals 12 residues. The V gene's germline CDR1 is MNHNS and CDR2 SASEGT. The CDR3 coding sequence is TGTGCCAGCAGTCCTGACAGAAAGAGGCAGTACTTC. Translation: CASSPDRKRQYF.

The gene calls are TRBV6-6 and TRBJ1-1, with 7 bases matching TRBD1. The V gene's germline CDR1 is MNHNY and CDR2 SVGAGI (reference sequence). Trimming took 2 bases from V and 4 from J; bases not matched to a gene: 7. This CDR3 has 15 residues. CDR3 sequence: CASSYPTGQATEAFF. CDR3 DNA: TGTGCCAGCAGTTACCCGACCGGACAGGCCACTGAAGCTTTCTTT.